This T cell receptor beta chain derives from a study of long-term antiretroviral therapy in people with HIV. Study-wide points: Blood specimens, gathered between about 2003 and 2017, were possibly obtained under older ART regimens. HIV repertoires spanned tighter CDR3 length ranges than controls did. Subsequent to ART, diversity was augmented yet persisted below that of transplant donor controls.

The V gene's germline CDR1 is SNHLY and CDR2 FYNNEI. The V end lost 5 bases, the J end lost 9 bases, and 20 bases lay between the germline ends. The CDR3 extends over 15 amino acids. A word on this clone: Its antigen is unknown.

At the survey level, the v3.0 immunoSEQ assay was run. Here immunoSEQ multiplex PCR was the method, and the copy in TCRdb shows in-frame clones only, minus some. The sample includes tens of thousands of clones, 94% of them seen just once. The rearrangement joins TRBV2 to TRBJ2-1, with D perhaps matching TRBD1 (6 bases). The source of this sequence is a man aged 50-60 years with HIV. The sample consisted of unsorted PBMCs, taken more than 7.1 years after starting antiretroviral therapy. CDR3 region: CASSLEAGVRSEQFF. The DNA for the CDR3 is TGTGCCAGCAGTCTGGAGGCAGGGGTGCGGAGTGAGCAGTTCTTC.